One sample yielded the 14 T cell receptor beta chains listed below, sequenced in a study of T cells in localized non-small cell lung cancer. Here immunoSEQ multiplex PCR was the method, and the copy in TCRdb shows in-frame clones only, minus some. The table shows more than 1,500 clones, with more than 20% occurring only once. The specimen comprised lung tumor tissue, sampled before any cancer treatment. The receptors derive from a male donor at least 60 years old with stage II squamous cell lung carcinoma.

This clone has only a few counts. V gene TRBV9 combines with J gene TRBJ2-7, with a weak D call TRBD1 (7 bases). The CDR3 totals 16 residues. V lost 0 bases, J lost 2 bases, and 15 bases lay in between. Germline V gene lookup returns CDR1 SGDLS and CDR2 YYNGEE. The CDR3 spells CASSVGPEGTAYEQYF. CDR3 in DNA: TGTGCCAGCAGCGTAGGCCCGGAGGGGACAGCCTACGAGCAGTACTTC.

In its sample, this clone was seen a few times. This chain joins TRBV11-3 and TRBJ2-7, with D maybe TRBD2 (7 bases). Germline CDR1 SGHNT, CDR2 YENEEA. The V end lost 0 bases, the J end lost 3 bases, and 9 bases lay between the germline ends. This CDR3 comprises 14 residues. The CDR3 spells CASSLEGGLYEQYF. CDR3 sequence (DNA): TGTGCCAGCAGCTTAGAGGGGGGGCTCTACGAGCAGTACTTC.

In this sample, this clone turned up a few times. This chain connects TRBV19 to TRBJ1-1; TRBD1 matches 9 bases. Germline V gives CDR1 LNHDA, CDR2 SQIVND (reference sequence). This CDR3 is 12 amino acids long. V lost 6 bases, J lost 4 bases, and 0 bases stayed unmatched. The DNA for the CDR3 is TGTGCCAGTAGGACAGGGGGCACTGAAGCTTTCTTT. Translating it yields CASRTGGTEAFF.

The V and J genes are TRBV11-3 and TRBJ2-1, with TRBD2 identical over 10 bases. CDR1 is SGHNT, CDR2 YENEEA, per germline. The V gene end was trimmed by 7 bases and the J gene end by 7 bases; junction bases not matched to a gene: 7. CDR3 length: 14 amino acids. The CDR3, as DNA: TGTGCCAGCAAAAGCGGGGGGGCGTTGAATGAGCAGTTCTTC. Translation: CASKSGGALNEQFF.

By share, this clone counts as medium-sized. The V call is TRBV11-3, the J call TRBJ2-3; TRBD1 might be the D (7 bases). Trimming pared 5 bases from V and 0 bases from J, leaving 12 bases between. The CDR3 length is 15 residues. The V gene's germline CDR1 is SGHNT and CDR2 YENEEA. As DNA, the CDR3 is TGTGCCAGCAGCGGCGGGACAGCTAGCACAGATACGCAGTATTTT. This gives the protein CASSGGTASTDTQYF. Looking up the rest from reference TRBV11-3 and TRBJ2-3 gives the full variable domain: EAGVVQSPRYKIIEKKQPVAFWCNPISGHNTLYWYLQNLGQGPELLIRYENEEAVDDSQLPKDRFSAERLKGVDSTLKIQPAELGDSAVYLCASSGGTASTDTQYFGPGTRLTVL.

The gene calls are TRBV23-1 and TRBJ1-1; D not certain. TRBV23-1 qualifies as an ORF whose function is uncertain. CDR3 size: 13 residues. V lost 6 bases to trimming and J lost 4 bases, with 12 bases between them. The CDR3 DNA reads TGCGCCAGCAGCTTGGGGTACGGCACTGAAGCTTTCTTT. It is translated as CASSLGYGTEAFF.

The chain uses TRBV6-8 and TRBJ1-1; unclear D gene. Germline-derived CDR1 and CDR2 are MNHGY and SAAAGT. V was trimmed by 6 bases and J by 2 bases, leaving 16 bases between them. The CDR3 covers 15 residues. The CDR3: CASRPPNGGNTEAFF. Written as DNA, the CDR3 is TGTGCCAGCAGACCCCCGAACGGAGGAAACACTGAAGCTTTCTTT.

V and J are TRBV18 and TRBJ2-1; 12 bases match TRBD1. Unmatched junction bases numbered 6, after V lost 0 bases and J lost 0 bases. This CDR3 is built from 19 residues. Germline CDR1 KGHSH, CDR2 LQKENI. The CDR3 sequence is CASSPPGQGAMSSYNEQFF. CDR3 coding DNA: TGTGCCAGCTCACCACCGGGACAGGGGGCTATGAGCTCCTACAATGAGCAGTTCTTC.

Only a few counts were recorded for this clone. In DNA, the CDR3 is TGCGCCAGCAGCCAAGGGGCAGGGGACGGCTACACCTTC. It yields the protein CASSQGAGDGYTF. The chain carries TRBV4-1 and TRBJ1-2, with D maybe TRBD1 (6 bases). The CDR3 is 13 amino acids. Trimming stripped 1 base from V and 8 bases from J, with 11 bases between. CDR1 and CDR2 (germline): MGHRA, YSYEKL.

This clone has a handful of counts. The chain employs TRBV12-5 and TRBJ2-5, with TRBD1 matching over 7 bases. V lost 5 bases to trimming and J lost 2 bases; unmatched junction nucleotides: 5. CDR3 length equals 14 residues. Germline CDR1 is LGHNT and CDR2 is FRNRAP. Here the CDR3 DNA reads TGTGCTAGTGGTGACCGGGACAGACAAGAGACCCAGTACTTC. The encoded protein is CASGDRDRQETQYF.

The chain combines TRBV28 with TRBJ2-7; no clear D. The germline V gene has CDR1 MDHEN and CDR2 SYDVKM. V was clipped by 1 base and J by 2 bases, with 12 bases between them. The CDR3 contains 15 residues. DNA for the CDR3: TGTGCCAGCAGTTTATCCTCGGTGATCACCTACGAGCAGTACTTC. Translating it yields CASSLSSVITYEQYF.

The genes are TRBV11-3 and TRBJ2-5; 10 bases line up with TRBD2. This CDR3 is 15 amino acids long. Germline V lookup: CDR1 SGHNT, CDR2 YENEEA. V lost 1 base and J lost 5; bases outside the gene matches: 4. The CDR3 loop is CASSLVLAGVETQYF. In DNA, the CDR3 is TGTGCCAGCAGCTTAGTTCTAGCGGGGGTTGAGACCCAGTACTTC.

This clone has just a few counts. Here the CDR3 reads CAWRPGTSGEETQYF. CDR3 DNA sequence: TGTGCCTGGAGGCCCGGGACTAGCGGGGAAGAGACCCAGTACTTC. The chain has TRBV30 and TRBJ2-5; TRBD2 agrees at 13 bases. The V and J ends lost 3 bases and 3 bases, in that order; junction bases with no gene match: 4. CDR3 size: 15 residues. Germline assignment: CDR1 GTSNPN and CDR2 SVGIG (reference sequence).

This clone showed up just a few times. The rearrangement joins TRBV19 to TRBJ1-2, with 7 bases that match TRBD1. Germline loops: CDR1 LNHDA, CDR2 SQIVND (reference sequence). V dropped 2 bases and J dropped 1; count of bases not matched to a gene: 7. CDR3 length: 16 amino acids. CDR3 sequence reads: CASSIRAGGDNYGYTF. Here the CDR3 DNA reads TGTGCCAGTAGTATACGCGCAGGGGGGGATAACTATGGCTACACCTTC.